Listed below are T cell receptor beta chains from one sample, sequenced in a study of PD-1 blockade in classical Hodgkin lymphoma. TCRdb keeps only in-frame clones here, not all; method: immunoSEQ multiplex PCR. The sample contains just over 15,000 clones, around 84% of which appear only once. The sample was CD4+ T cells from blood. The receptors derive from a human donor with classical Hodgkin lymphoma. CDR3s include the opening cysteine and the closing phenylalanine or tryptophan. Each record gives: D gene, clone size, J gene, V gene, CDR3 protein, CDR3 DNA. A D gene is named only where the DNA matches it firmly. Clone sizes are given selectively: once, few, many, or a class where the clone is expanded.

D gene: -
clone size: -
J gene: TRBJ1-5
V gene: TRBV27
CDR3 protein: CASSIRGINQPQHF
CDR3 DNA: TGTGCCAGCAGTATCCGGGGCATCAATCAGCCCCAGCATTTT

D gene: -
clone size: -
J gene: TRBJ2-3
V gene: TRBV4-1
CDR3 protein: CASSRLRAGSGTDTQYF
CDR3 DNA: TGCGCCAGCAGCCGGCTTCGTGCTGGGTCTGGCACAGATACGCAGTATTTT

D gene: TRBD2
clone size: -
J gene: TRBJ2-3
V gene: TRBV28
CDR3 protein: CASSLVGRARTDTQYF
CDR3 DNA: TGTGCCAGCAGTTTAGTCGGGAGGGCCCGCACAGATACGCAGTATTTT

D gene: -
clone size: -
J gene: TRBJ2-7
V gene: TRBV27
CDR3 protein: CASSRTRGYEQYF
CDR3 DNA: TGTGCCAGCAGTCGCACCCGTGGCTACGAGCAGTACTTC

D gene: TRBD2
clone size: -
J gene: TRBJ2-3
V gene: TRBV18
CDR3 protein: CASSALALAGSTDTQYF
CDR3 DNA: TGTGCCAGCTCAGCGCTGGCGCTAGCGGGATCTACAGATACGCAGTATTTT

D gene: -
clone size: -
J gene: TRBJ2-1
V gene: TRBV11-3
CDR3 protein: CASSLRSSYNEQFF
CDR3 DNA: TGTGCCAGCAGCTTACGAAGCTCCTACAATGAGCAGTTCTTC

D gene: TRBD1
clone size: -
J gene: TRBJ2-2
V gene: TRBV7-2
CDR3 protein: CASSLGQGRVGELFF
CDR3 DNA: TGTGCCAGCAGCCTAGGACAGGGGAGGGTCGGGGAGCTGTTTTTT

D gene: TRBD1
clone size: -
J gene: TRBJ2-5
V gene: TRBV18
CDR3 protein: CASSPGQGPTETQYF
CDR3 DNA: TGTGCCAGCTCACCAGGACAGGGACCCACAGAGACCCAGTACTTC

D gene: -
clone size: -
J gene: TRBJ2-3
V gene: TRBV7-9
CDR3 protein: CASSSWGTGSSTDTQYF
CDR3 DNA: TGTGCCAGCAGCTCTTGGGGAACAGGGTCTAGCACAGATACGCAGTATTTT

D gene: -
clone size: few
J gene: TRBJ1-5
V gene: TRBV6-5
CDR3 protein: CASSQHRDQPQHF
CDR3 DNA: TGTGCCAGCAGTCAACATCGGGATCAGCCCCAGCATTTT

D gene: TRBD1
clone size: -
J gene: TRBJ1-1
V gene: TRBV7-9
CDR3 protein: CASSLARQGTEAFF
CDR3 DNA: TGTGCCAGCAGCTTAGCCCGACAGGGGACTGAAGCTTTCTTT

D gene: TRBD2
clone size: -
J gene: TRBJ2-1
V gene: TRBV9
CDR3 protein: CASSVTSGRLLSYNEQFF
CDR3 DNA: TGTGCCAGCAGCGTAACTAGCGGGAGGCTCCTCTCCTACAATGAGCAGTTCTTC

D gene: -
clone size: -
J gene: TRBJ2-7
V gene: TRBV2
CDR3 protein: CASGGSGVGEQYF
CDR3 DNA: TGTGCCAGCGGGGGCTCAGGGGTGGGAGAGCAGTACTTC

D gene: -
clone size: -
J gene: TRBJ1-6
V gene: TRBV7-2
CDR3 protein: CASSLGTDNSPLHF
CDR3 DNA: TGTGCCAGCAGCTTGGGGACGGATAATTCACCCCTCCACTTT

D gene: -
clone size: -
J gene: TRBJ2-1
V gene: TRBV7-8
CDR3 protein: CASSYPQGLNEQFF
CDR3 DNA: TGTGCCAGCAGCTATCCTCAGGGGCTGAATGAGCAGTTCTTC

D gene: -
clone size: -
J gene: TRBJ2-2
V gene: TRBV19
CDR3 protein: CASSIGQYGTGELFF
CDR3 DNA: TGTGCCAGTAGTATAGGGCAGTACGGGACCGGGGAGCTGTTTTTT

D gene: TRBD2
clone size: -
J gene: TRBJ2-3
V gene: TRBV18
CDR3 protein: CASSYYLPGGGLTDTQYF
CDR3 DNA: TGTGCCAGCTCATACTATCTGCCGGGGGGAGGCCTCACAGATACGCAGTATTTT

D gene: -
clone size: -
J gene: TRBJ1-2
V gene: TRBV6-1
CDR3 protein: CASSEGLSPSYGYTF
CDR3 DNA: TGTGCCAGCAGTGAAGGTTTGAGCCCCAGCTATGGCTACACCTTC

D gene: -
clone size: -
J gene: TRBJ2-2
V gene: TRBV11-3
CDR3 protein: CASSLSRGALAGELFF
CDR3 DNA: TGTGCCAGCAGCTTATCCCGCGGGGCCCTTGCCGGGGAGCTGTTTTTT

D gene: -
clone size: -
J gene: TRBJ1-2
V gene: TRBV5-6
CDR3 protein: CASSYRQAGYTF
CDR3 DNA: TGTGCCAGCAGCTATCGACAGGCTGGCTACACCTTC

D gene: TRBD2
clone size: -
J gene: TRBJ2-5
V gene: TRBV9
CDR3 protein: CASSVGLAVAGQETQYF
CDR3 DNA: TGTGCCAGCAGCGTAGGACTAGCGGTAGCGGGACAAGAGACCCAGTACTTC

D gene: -
clone size: -
J gene: TRBJ2-7
V gene: TRBV19
CDR3 protein: CASRRTAPPYEQYF
CDR3 DNA: TGTGCCAGTAGACGGACAGCCCCTCCCTACGAGCAGTACTTC

D gene: TRBD2
clone size: -
J gene: TRBJ2-3
V gene: TRBV28
CDR3 protein: CASSLGGGRTDTQYF
CDR3 DNA: TGTGCCAGCAGTTTAGGGGGAGGGCGGACAGATACGCAGTATTTT

D gene: TRBD2
clone size: -
J gene: TRBJ2-1
V gene: TRBV15
CDR3 protein: CATSRRTSGTNEQFF
CDR3 DNA: TGTGCCACCAGCAGAAGGACTAGCGGGACAAATGAGCAGTTCTTC

D gene: -
clone size: -
J gene: TRBJ2-3
V gene: TRBV6-1
CDR3 protein: CASVSSTDTQYF
CDR3 DNA: TGTGCCAGTGTTTCTAGCACAGATACGCAGTATTTT

D gene: TRBD2
clone size: -
J gene: TRBJ2-7
V gene: TRBV6-5
CDR3 protein: CASSLKGRGDEQYF
CDR3 DNA: TGTGCCAGCAGCTTAAAAGGGCGGGGGGACGAGCAGTACTTC

D gene: -
clone size: -
J gene: TRBJ2-1
V gene: TRBV30
CDR3 protein: CAWTQSSYNEQFF
CDR3 DNA: TGTGCCTGGACCCAGAGCTCCTACAATGAGCAGTTCTTC

D gene: -
clone size: -
J gene: TRBJ2-7
V gene: TRBV7-9
CDR3 protein: CASTLTSDSYEQYF
CDR3 DNA: TGTGCCAGCACCCTTACTAGTGACAGCTACGAGCAGTACTTC